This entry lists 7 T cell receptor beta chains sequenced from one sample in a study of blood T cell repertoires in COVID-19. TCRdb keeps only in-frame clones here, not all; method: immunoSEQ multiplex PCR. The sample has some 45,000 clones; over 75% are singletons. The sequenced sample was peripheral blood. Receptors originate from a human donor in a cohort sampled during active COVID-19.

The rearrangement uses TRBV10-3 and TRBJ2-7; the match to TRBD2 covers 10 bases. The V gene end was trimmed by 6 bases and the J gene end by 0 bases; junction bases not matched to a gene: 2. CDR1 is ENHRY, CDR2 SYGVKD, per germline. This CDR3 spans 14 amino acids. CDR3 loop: CAISPSGSSYEQYF. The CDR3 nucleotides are TGTGCCATCAGCCCTAGCGGGAGCTCCTACGAGCAGTACTTC.

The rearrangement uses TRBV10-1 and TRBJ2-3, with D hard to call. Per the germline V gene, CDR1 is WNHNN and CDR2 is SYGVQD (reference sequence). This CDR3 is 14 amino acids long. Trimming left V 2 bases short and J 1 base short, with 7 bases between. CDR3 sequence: CASSESQRTDTQYF. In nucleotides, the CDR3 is TGCGCCAGCAGTGAGAGCCAACGCACAGATACGCAGTATTTT.

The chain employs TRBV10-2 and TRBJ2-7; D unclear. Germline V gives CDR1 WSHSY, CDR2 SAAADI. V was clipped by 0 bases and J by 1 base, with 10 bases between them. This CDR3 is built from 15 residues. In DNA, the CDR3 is TGCGCCAGCAGTGAGTCCAGTGGGCTTTCCTACGAGCAGTACTTC. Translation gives CASSESSGLSYEQYF.

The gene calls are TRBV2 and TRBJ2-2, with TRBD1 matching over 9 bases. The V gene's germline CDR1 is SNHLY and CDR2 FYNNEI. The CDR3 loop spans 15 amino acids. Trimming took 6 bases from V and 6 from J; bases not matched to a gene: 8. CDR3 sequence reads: CASRSGTGIAGELFF. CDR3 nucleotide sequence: TGTGCCAGCAGATCCGGGACAGGGATCGCCGGGGAGCTGTTTTTT.

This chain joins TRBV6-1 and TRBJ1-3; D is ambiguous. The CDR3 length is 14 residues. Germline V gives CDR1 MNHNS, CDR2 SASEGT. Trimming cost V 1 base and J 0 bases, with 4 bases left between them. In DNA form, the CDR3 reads TGTGCCAGCAGTGAAGGTTACTCTGGAAACACCATATATTTT. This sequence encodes CASSEGYSGNTIYF.

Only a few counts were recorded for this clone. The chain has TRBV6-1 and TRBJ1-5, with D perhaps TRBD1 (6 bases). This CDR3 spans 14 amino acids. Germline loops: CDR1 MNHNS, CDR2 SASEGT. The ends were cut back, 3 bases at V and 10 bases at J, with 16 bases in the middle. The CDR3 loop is CASSEGDTVLPQHF. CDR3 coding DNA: TGTGCCAGCAGTGAGGGGGACACTGTTCTCCCCCAGCATTTT.

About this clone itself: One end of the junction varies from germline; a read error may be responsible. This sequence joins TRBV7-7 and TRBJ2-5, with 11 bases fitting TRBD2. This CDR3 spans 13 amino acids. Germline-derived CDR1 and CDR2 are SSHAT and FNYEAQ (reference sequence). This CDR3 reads CASSLAGGETQYF. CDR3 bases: TGTGCCAGCAGTTTAGCGGGAGGGGAGACCCAGTACTTC.